Following are 25 T cell receptor beta chains from one sample sequenced in a study of T cells expressing NK-cell markers. From its re-call of the 5' RACE reads, TCRdb lists each CDR3 protein once, without DNA. This sample's clone table lists 150,000 to 160,000 distinct CDR3 sequences. The sample was blood T cells: a sorted CD56 or NKG2C T cell subset, CD4+ or CD8+ T cells, or bulk PBMC T cells (not recorded which). The source of these receptors is a woman aged 45-59 years in good health.

This chain links TRBV20-1 with TRBJ1-3. Germline CDR1 DFQATT, CDR2 SNEGSKA (reference sequence). The length of the CDR3 is 14 residues. The CDR3 protein is CSALGSRSGNTIYF.

J is TRBJ2-1 and V is TRBV27; TCRdb returns TRBD1, unconfirmable since there is no DNA. Germline loops: CDR1 MNHEY, CDR2 SMNVEV (reference sequence). This CDR3 region has 15 residues. The chain's CDR3 is CASSLTPGVYNEQFF.

This chain uses TRBV3-1 with TRBJ2-7. The CDR3 loop spans 14 amino acids. Germline-derived CDR1 and CDR2 are LGHDT and YNNKEL (reference sequence). CDR3 amino acids: CASSQDLRLIEQYF.

The chain links TRBV2 to TRBJ2-5; checking the TCRdb D call of TRBD2 is not possible without DNA. This CDR3 is built from 16 residues. CDR1 and CDR2 from the germline V gene are SNHLY and FYNNEI. The CDR3 sequence is CASSEGETSAVETQYF.

The chain couples TRBV5-1 to TRBJ2-2; TCRdb's assignment of TRBD1 cannot be checked, as there is no DNA. The length of the CDR3 is 16 residues. The germline V gene encodes CDR1 SGHRS and CDR2 YFSETQ. CDR3: CASRMGQKANTGELFF.

The chain carries TRBV6-5 and TRBJ2-7; lacking DNA, the TRBD1 call made by TCRdb goes unchecked. The CDR3 contains 15 residues. Looked up from germline, CDR1 is MNHEY and CDR2 is SVGAGI. The CDR3 is CASSYSSGNPYEQYF.

This chain connects TRBV10-3 to TRBJ2-1; the D call of TRBD2 rests on TCRdb alone, since no DNA is present to check it. The CDR3 totals 13 residues. Germline V lookup: CDR1 ENHRY, CDR2 SYGVKD. This CDR3 is CAISESRETSQFF.

The chain has TRBV3-1 and TRBJ1-5; TCRdb selects TRBD1, and the lack of DNA leaves this call unchecked. The CDR3 sequence is 15 residues long. Germline CDR1 is LGHDT and CDR2 is YNNKEL (reference sequence). The CDR3 reads CASSQGSGTNQPQHF. Filled out from reference TRBV3-1 and TRBJ1-5, the complete variable domain reads DTAVSQTPKYLVTQMGNDKSIKCEQNLGHDTMYWYKQDSKKFLKIMFSYNNKELIINETVPNRFSPKSPDKAHLNLHINSLELGDSAVYFCASSQGSGTNQPQHFGDGTRLSIL.

The genes are TRBV4-1 and TRBJ1-5; the TCRdb call, TRBD1, lacks DNA for checking. Germline CDR1 is MGHRA and CDR2 is YSYEKL. The CDR3 runs to 16 residues. The CDR3 loop is CASSQDLRGENQPQHF.

The CDR3 loop is CASSVEEGGLYEQYF. The chain has TRBV9 and TRBJ2-7; TCRdb reports TRBD2, a call that lacks DNA to check it against. Germline CDR1 and CDR2: SGDLS and YYNGEE. This CDR3 region has 15 residues.

The V call is TRBV6-5, the J call TRBJ2-2. CDR1 and CDR2 from the germline V gene are MNHEY and SVGAGI. The CDR3 has 14 residues. The CDR3 sequence: CASSYSDTSGELFF.

V gene TRBV6-5 combines with J gene TRBJ2-2; the D call of TRBD2 rests on TCRdb alone, since no DNA is present to check it. The CDR3 spans 13 residues. Germline lookup yields CDR1 MNHEY and CDR2 SVGAGI. The CDR3: CASSWTSLGELFF.

V and J are TRBV12-5 and TRBJ1-1. The CDR3 has 12 residues. Germline V lookup: CDR1 LGHNT, CDR2 FRNRAP. The CDR3 sequence: CASGSRGSEAFF.

CDR3 region: CASSPGTGALEQYF. The J gene is TRBJ2-7, the V gene TRBV3-1; TCRdb calls TRBD1, which cannot be checked without DNA. There are 14 residues in the CDR3. Germline V lookup: CDR1 LGHDT, CDR2 YNNKEL (reference sequence).

The chain employs TRBV5-5 and TRBJ2-2; with no DNA, the TCRdb D assignment of TRBD1 cannot be verified. The length of the CDR3 is 18 residues. Germline CDR1 and CDR2: SGHKS and YYEKEE (reference sequence). CDR3: CASSFKVGDRGRTGELFF.

The chain couples TRBV27 to TRBJ2-5. Germline CDR1 is MNHEY and CDR2 is SMNVEV (reference sequence). This CDR3 contains 13 residues. CDR3 amino acids: CASSFSAEETQYF.

This chain connects TRBV7-6 to TRBJ2-2; TCRdb selects TRBD2, and the lack of DNA leaves this call unchecked. The CDR3 is 18 amino acids. Germline CDR1 and CDR2: SGHVS and FNYEAQ. This CDR3 reads CASSLVSSGRINTGELFF.

The gene calls are TRBV20-1 and TRBJ1-5. The germline gives CDR1 DFQATT, CDR2 SNEGSKA (reference sequence). The CDR3 covers 15 residues. The CDR3 region is CSASGSGYSNQPQHF.

CDR3: CATSRAGQQETQYF. The chain links TRBV15 to TRBJ2-5; TCRdb picks TRBD1, but there is no DNA to check that call. Germline CDR1 reads LNHNV; CDR2 reads YYDKDF (reference sequence). There are 14 residues in the CDR3.

The J gene is TRBJ2-1, the V gene TRBV7-3; TCRdb picks TRBD1, but there is no DNA to check that call. The length of the CDR3 is 14 residues. The V gene's germline CDR1 is SGHTA and CDR2 FQGTGA. CDR3 protein: CASSLTGQYNEQFF.

V usage is TRBV11-2 and J usage is TRBJ2-2; checking the TCRdb D call of TRBD2 is not possible without DNA. This CDR3 region has 15 residues. Per the germline V gene, CDR1 is SGHAT and CDR2 is FQNNGV. This chain's CDR3 is CASSLWREQTGELFF.

The V call is TRBV24-1, the J call TRBJ2-1; the D call of TRBD2 rests on TCRdb alone, since no DNA is present to check it. This CDR3 is 18 amino acids long. Germline-derived CDR1 and CDR2 are KGHDR and SFDVKD. CDR3 in amino acids: CATTRLAGGLGPYNEQFF.

The genes are TRBV7-9 and TRBJ2-2. This CDR3 contains 14 residues. Germline CDR1 SEHNR, CDR2 FQNEAQ (reference sequence). CDR3 loop: CASSQLLGTGELFF.

The chain is built from TRBV24-1 and TRBJ2-2; TCRdb selects TRBD2, and the lack of DNA leaves this call unchecked. Germline V lookup: CDR1 KGHDR, CDR2 SFDVKD. CDR3 length: 19 residues. CDR3 protein: CATSDLGLAGGRLTGELFF.

The gene calls are TRBV29-1 and TRBJ2-2; TCRdb proposes TRBD2, but this gene call is untestable without DNA. CDR1 SQVTM and CDR2 ANQGSEA come from the germline V gene. This CDR3 is 12 amino acids long. The CDR3 loop reads CSVVTRTGELFF.